This TCR beta chain derives from a study of cytomegalovirus exposure and HLA in healthy donors (dated by TCRdb to 2016 to 2017). In terms of the full investigation: An earlier analysis of about 530 of the donors reported approximately 280 Gb of sequence data and roughly 120 million unique TCR beta sequences obtained from approximately 180 million T cells. An early release covering about 600 HLA-typed donors comprised about 320 gigabases of sequencing data and tens of millions of unique TCR sequences. Among the approximately 430 genotyped donors, around 79% belonged to the genetic ancestry cluster associated with self-reported Caucasian donors. The study aimed to test whether signatures of past pathogen exposure could be identified by cataloging public T cell receptors. The study profiled the T cell repertoires of around 700 subjects by immunosequencing and related them to cytomegalovirus serostatus. Along with the approximately 700-subject first cohort, a separate validation cohort of 120 different subjects was used. To predict cytomegalovirus infection status, the study combined high-throughput TCR immunosequencing, statistical association of individual TCRs with disease status, and machine learning. In a later analysis, previously published TCR beta repertoires from some 640 donors were re-analyzed and high-resolution HLA genotyping was added so that TCR occurrence patterns could be studied. Rather than using new phenotypic data, the later analysis identified candidate immune exposures from TCR beta sequences and from how often those sequences occurred across donors. In an earlier analysis of 500 to 650 of the donors, high-throughput TCR beta sequencing was used to judge whether each TCR beta V gene segment behaved as functional or pseudogenic. Donor age, sex, ethnicity and CMV serostatus were collected together with the repertoire data. A later genetic analysis took genome-wide SNP genotypes for about 55% of the 666 donors and used that subset as a discovery cohort. Every repertoire in the discovery cohort had been generated on one and the same sequencing platform. HLA typing included class I and class II loci at four-digit resolution. Typing coverage varied by locus: about 629-630 donors for A, B, C, DRB1 and DQB1; roughly 500 for DQA1; about 590 for DPA1; approximately 490 for DPB1. About 5 DR-DQ haplotypes were handled as single units for association and clustering, since linkage in the cohort was strong. Among some 400 genotyped donors of the cohort, an average of roughly 240,000 unique TCR beta nucleotide sequences were sequenced per donor, roughly 18% of them non-productive.

Including cysteine and phenylalanine, the CDR3 has 14 amino acids. The DNA shown is the 42-base CDR3, in frame from base 1. V is clipped by 7 bases and J by 3 bases, and the sequence between their germline boundaries is 16 bases long. The germline V gene gives CDR1 as SQVTM and CDR2 as ANQGSEA. The study at large found these results: Around 16 rarely observed V segments, including chromosome 9 orphons, were excluded from the earlier analysis of almost 600 of the donors because counts were too low. In a later analysis, several top co-occurrence clusters were reported to appear linked to parvovirus B19, influenza, CMV and Epstein-Barr virus. In a later genetic analysis, fewer N-insertions in productive TCRs were reported among donors in an Asian-associated ancestry cluster than the roughly 640-donor mean. This cohort had only TCR beta chains sequenced, and the lack of alpha or paired-chain data limited which features could be detected. Most CMV-associated TCR beta chains appeared to be HLA-restricted in a later analysis, and the HLA associations seemed to be driven largely by CMV exposure. It was suggested by the authors that the approach could potentially be generalized to other disease states and immunological phenotypes. An association between a missense DCLRE1C variant and V-gene and J-gene trimming of TCR beta chains was found in a later genetic analysis and replicated in an independent cohort. Strong co-occurrence of HLA alleles, especially DR and DQ, made assigning TCR associations to individual alleles difficult. Specific HLA alleles were associated with roughly 16,000 TCR beta sequences at a false discovery rate of 0.05 in a later analysis. A later analysis found that TCR association rates varied across HLA loci, with DRB1 alleles showing the most associated TCRs and HLA-C alleles the fewest. Because the 87-base-pair reads could not distinguish some IMGT-functional V segments, including TRBV6-2 and TRBV6-3, those segments were excluded. Most TCR sequences were seen in very few donors, while some public TCRs were found in many individuals. Because HLA typing was unavailable for some donors at each locus, only the typed subset was used in association tests. In both the original and validation cohorts, the classifier was reported to diagnose cytomegalovirus status with high specificity and sensitivity. Sequencing depth was assumed to be roughly uniform across donors in the presence/absence analyses, though that assumption may not hold. A cluster of highly shared sequence variants was judged likely to be a technical artifact of the sequencing pipeline. In a later analysis, HLA-associated TCR beta chains were found to be more clonally expanded and to have lower generation probabilities than equally common non-associated chains. For the cohort, immune exposure information was limited to CMV serostatus. In an earlier analysis of some 540 of the donors, most TCR beta V segments appeared in productive rearrangements about 87% or about 30% of the time, broadly matching IMGT annotations. Linkage disequilibrium might explain the correlated functional status among segregating V segments, but an unknown experimental factor could not be ruled out. In vitro tests confirmed that a few of the cytomegalovirus-associated TCR beta chains recognize cytomegalovirus antigens. A further reported finding was that TCR beta sequences accurately predicted the HLA-A and HLA-B alleles for most subjects in the first cohort. The study gave a list of roughly 150 TCR beta chains associated with cytomegalovirus.

Worth noting for this clone: Its antigen specificity is not known.

Library preparation used the immunoSEQ multiplex PCR assay. For the multiplex PCR, a mixture combining 60 forward primers for TCR Vbeta segments and 13 reverse primers for TCR Jbeta segments was used. The CDR3 region of rearranged TCR beta genes was amplified from genomic DNA by a multiplex PCR assay. The Illumina HiSeq System was used to sequence the amplified TCR beta libraries as 87-base-pair reads. In the source study's methods: In a later analysis, around 80 million unique TCR beta chains were counted across the approximately 640 repertoires, and roughly 10 million of these chains were shared by at least two donors. To remove PCR and sequencing errors, raw reads were error-corrected and collapsed into unique sequences using a nearest-neighbor algorithm that merged closely related sequences. V, D and J gene segments were assigned by aligning CDR3 sequences to IMGT reference sequences. For a sequence to be retained, a match of at least six nucleotides was required to both a V gene segment and a J gene segment. Rearrangements were called productive when the CDR3 lacked stop codons and stayed in frame with V and J; all others were non-productive. CDR3 was defined according to IMGT convention as the region running from the second conserved V-encoded cysteine to the conserved J-encoded phenylalanine. The earlier analysis of roughly 590 of the donors excluded any sequence lacking an unambiguous match to a single V gene segment. In an earlier analysis of some 590 of the donors, a V segment was called functional when productive rearrangements were above 56.7%, and segregating when the standard deviation between donors exceeded 5%. A statistical classification framework was built to diagnose cytomegalovirus status from the catalog of TCR beta chain sequences. In a later analysis, V and J genes were assigned by comparing TCR nucleotide sequences against IMGT/GENE-DB human TR gene sequences. The TCRdist pipeline was used in a later analysis to assign CDR3 sequences and most-parsimonious VDJ recombination scenarios. In a later analysis, every TCR beta chain was defined by the combination of its CDR3 amino acid sequence and its V-gene family, and reads without a unique V-gene family were dropped. To address suspected cross-contamination and a sequencing artifact, a later analysis removed some 620 highly shared, low-generation-probability nucleotide sequences. In a later analysis, a clonal expansion index for each public chain was calculated from normalized within-repertoire ranks of inferred template counts. A later analysis computed generation probabilities with a VDJ recombination model fitted to out-of-frame rearrangements, and checked the results against IGoR. In a later analysis, hypergeometric tests were used to score TCR-TCR, TCR-HLA and TCR-CMV co-occurrence, with a repertoire-size bias correction applied to TCR pairs. A later analysis estimated false discovery rates by permuting HLA or CMV assignments 20 times. A later analysis grouped co-occurring TCRs with DBSCAN, adding TCRdist sequence similarity when clustering within HLA-allele-positive subsets. For co-occurrence clustering, repertoires with fewer than 30,000 or more than 120,000 public chains were excluded, along with roughly 5 repertoires with anomalous nucleotide sharing. The table was pulled from immuneACCESS by TCRdb, which kept in-frame rearrangements only. Such tables lose some clones; where checked, under half of the loss comes from unresolved V genes, and the rest has no known cause. The DNA was the basis for D and trimming; V, J and clone size are from that table. This sample's listing comprises roughly 34,000 clones. Under 6% of the sample is in the top ten clones.

The cohort was made up of 666 healthy bone marrow donors. At the time of sampling, all cohort members were nominally healthy, though unrecorded immune exposures were likely present. The donor tested CMV seropositive, placing the donor among the 250 to 300 seropositive members of the cohort. A peripheral blood sample was provided by each donor, and peripheral blood mononuclear cells were used for TCR beta sequencing. Genomic DNA was extracted from the blood cell samples with the Qiagen DNeasy Blood Extraction Kit. Sequencing used PBMCs. The sequence derives from a woman in her thirties or forties in good health and CMV-seropositive. Here the chain combines TRBV29-1 and TRBJ2-1, with the D gene not clear enough to name. CDR3 region: CSAKTALVYNEQFF. In nucleotides, the sequence is TGCAGCGCCAAAACTGCCCTGGTCTACAATGAGCAGTTCTTC.